In this sample, the clone carrying this T cell receptor beta chain turned up a few times. One end of the junction is discordant with germline, which a read error may explain. The data belong to a study of tumor-infiltrating lymphocytes in primary liver carcinoma. Background on the study: The patients, men and women alike, were aged 30 to 69 years. Staging placed the tumors at T1-T3 N0M0, and they measured about 4.2 to 10 cm across.

Germline V CDR1 and CDR2: SGHAT, FQNNGV. This CDR3 contains 15 residues. Joint extraction of RNA and DNA used roughly 20-33 mg of bulk tissue that was unsorted. Synthesis of TCR beta cDNA was carried out from 500 ng total RNA with a constant-region primer. Researchers made the TCR beta libraries by running three nested multiplex PCR rounds with slightly modified ARM-PCR. Use of TRBV1-TRBV30 forward primers with a C-beta reverse primer characterized the first two PCR rounds, which lasted approximately 11 cycles each. TCRdb reprocessed the multiplex PCR reads via MiXCR and lists one record per CDR3 protein. The data contain roughly 190,000 distinct CDR3 sequences, around four fifths of them seen just once; the ten biggest clones take up 15% to 20%.

The rearrangement joins TRBV11-2 to TRBJ1-1, with D maybe TRBD1 (5 bases). Material for sequencing was tumor tissue from primary liver carcinoma. This sequence originates from a man aged 40-50 years with primary liver carcinoma and hepatitis B virus infection. The CDR3 loop reads CASSLDRDPPGEVFF. The CDR3 nucleotides are TGTGCCAGCAGCTTAGATCGGGACCCGCCTGGTGAAGTTTTCTTT.